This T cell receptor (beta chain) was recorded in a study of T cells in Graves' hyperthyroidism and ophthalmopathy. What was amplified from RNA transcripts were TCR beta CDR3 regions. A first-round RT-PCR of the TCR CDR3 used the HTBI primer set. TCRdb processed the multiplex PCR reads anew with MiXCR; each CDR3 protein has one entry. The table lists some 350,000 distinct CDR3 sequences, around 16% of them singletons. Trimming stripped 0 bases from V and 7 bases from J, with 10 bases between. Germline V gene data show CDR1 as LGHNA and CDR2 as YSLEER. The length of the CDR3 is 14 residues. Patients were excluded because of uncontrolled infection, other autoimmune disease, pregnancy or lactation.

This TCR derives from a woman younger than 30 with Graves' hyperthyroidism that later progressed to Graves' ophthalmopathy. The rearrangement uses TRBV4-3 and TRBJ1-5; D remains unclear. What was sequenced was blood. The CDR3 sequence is CASSQDNGRQPQHF. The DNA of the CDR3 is TGCGCCAGCAGCCAAGATAACGGGAGACAGCCCCAGCATTTT.